These T cell receptor beta chains were read from a single sample in a study of blood T cell repertoires in COVID-19. Clones were sequenced by immunoSEQ multiplex PCR, and TCRdb holds only the in-frame ones, with some missing. The sample carries 70,000 to 95,000 clones, about 81% recorded once. Sequencing was performed on peripheral blood. The receptors shown here come from a human donor in a cohort sampled during active COVID-19. The conserved cysteine and the conserved F or W are not part of the CDR3 here. Each record gives: V gene, J gene, CDR3 length, CDR3 protein.

>TRBV20-1|TRBJ2-3|13
SASSQRGALDTQY
>TRBV10-3|TRBJ1-2|11
ASRTGTDYGYT
>TRBV6-5|TRBJ2-5|11
ASSPTRQETQY
>TRBV18|TRBJ1-5|15
ASSPTGTGVSNQPQH
>TRBV6-6|TRBJ1-2|13
ASIPPQTGVGGYT
>TRBV19|TRBJ2-5|11
ASSAGLGETQY
>TRBV28|TRBJ1-3|14
ASSLYGTGLGNTIY
>TRBV4-1|TRBJ1-1|12
ASSQFRDYTEAF
>TRBV28|TRBJ1-2|14
ASSPGGGTANYGYT
>TRBV5-1|TRBJ2-3|14
ASRSGSLAMGDTQY
>TRBV5-1|TRBJ2-3|15
ASSPRGARNVRNTQY
>TRBV7-2|TRBJ2-1|12
ASSLGGGNNEQF
>TRBV6-1|TRBJ2-7|9
ASSDLYEQY
>TRBV11-2|TRBJ2-1|11
ASRTTRDNEQF
>TRBV6-5|TRBJ2-5|11
ASIVPGGETQY
>TRBV5-1|TRBJ2-5|11
ASSSQNQETQY
>TRBV7-2|TRBJ1-1|10
ASSLAPTEAF
>TRBV5-1|TRBJ2-3|12
ASSDPQGPDTQY